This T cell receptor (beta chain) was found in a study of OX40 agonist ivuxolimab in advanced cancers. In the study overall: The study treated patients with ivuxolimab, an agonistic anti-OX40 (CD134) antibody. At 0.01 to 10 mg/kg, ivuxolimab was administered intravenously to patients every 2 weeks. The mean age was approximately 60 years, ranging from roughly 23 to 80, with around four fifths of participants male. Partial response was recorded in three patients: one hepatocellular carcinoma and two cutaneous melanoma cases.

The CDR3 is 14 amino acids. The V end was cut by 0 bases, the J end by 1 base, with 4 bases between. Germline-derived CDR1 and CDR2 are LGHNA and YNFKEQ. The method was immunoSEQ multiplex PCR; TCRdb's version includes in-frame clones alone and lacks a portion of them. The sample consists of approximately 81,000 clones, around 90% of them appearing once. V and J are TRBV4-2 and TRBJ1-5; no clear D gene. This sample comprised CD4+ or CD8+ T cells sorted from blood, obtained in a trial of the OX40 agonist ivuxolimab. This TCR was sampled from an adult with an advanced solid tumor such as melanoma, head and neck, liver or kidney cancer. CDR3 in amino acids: CASSQDPSNQPQHF. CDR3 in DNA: TGTGCCAGCAGCCAAGATCCAAGCAATCAGCCCCAGCATTTT.